This T cell receptor beta chain is drawn from a study of early T cells in non-severe SARS-CoV-2 infection. CDR3 length: 13 amino acids. CDR1 SEHNR and CDR2 FQNEAQ come from the germline V gene (reference sequence). V was trimmed by 8 bases and J by 8 bases, leaving 15 bases between them. MiXCR was run by TCRdb on the 5' RACE reads, yielding one entry per CDR3 protein. The sample carries about 33,000 distinct CDR3 sequences, more than 5% recorded once. This clonotype came up many times. The specimen sequenced was whole blood. The source is an adult who was a healthcare worker with PCR-confirmed SARS-CoV-2 infection or an uninfected control (not recorded which). The chain couples TRBV7-9 to TRBJ1-4; D is unclear. CDR3 DNA: TGTGCCAGCCGCCTTACGGGTGGCGAAAAACTGTTTTTT. Amino acids: CASRLTGGEKLFF.